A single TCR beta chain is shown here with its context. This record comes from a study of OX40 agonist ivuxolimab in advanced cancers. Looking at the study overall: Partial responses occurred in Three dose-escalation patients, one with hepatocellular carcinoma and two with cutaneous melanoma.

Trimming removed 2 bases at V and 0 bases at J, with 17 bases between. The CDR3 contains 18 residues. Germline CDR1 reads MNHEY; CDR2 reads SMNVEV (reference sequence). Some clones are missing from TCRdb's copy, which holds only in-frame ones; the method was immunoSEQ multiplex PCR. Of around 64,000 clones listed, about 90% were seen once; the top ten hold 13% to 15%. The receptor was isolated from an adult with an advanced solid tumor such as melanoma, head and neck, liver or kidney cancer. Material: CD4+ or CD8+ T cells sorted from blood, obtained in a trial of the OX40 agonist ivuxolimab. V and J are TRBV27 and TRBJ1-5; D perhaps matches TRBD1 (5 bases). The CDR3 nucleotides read TGTGCCAGCAGTTTAACCCCCCCCACAGGTTATAGCAATCAGCCCCAGCATTTT. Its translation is CASSLTPPTGYSNQPQHF.